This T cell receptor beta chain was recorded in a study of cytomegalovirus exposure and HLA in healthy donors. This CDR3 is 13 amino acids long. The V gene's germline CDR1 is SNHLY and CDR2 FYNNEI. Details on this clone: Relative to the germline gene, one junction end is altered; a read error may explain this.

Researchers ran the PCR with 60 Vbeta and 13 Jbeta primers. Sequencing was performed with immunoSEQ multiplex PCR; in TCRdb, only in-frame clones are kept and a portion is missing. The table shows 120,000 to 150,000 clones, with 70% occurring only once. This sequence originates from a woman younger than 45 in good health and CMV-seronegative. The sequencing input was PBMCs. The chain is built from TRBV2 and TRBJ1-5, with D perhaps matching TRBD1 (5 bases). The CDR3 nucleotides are TGTGCCAGCGGTGACAGTAGCAATCAGCCCCAGCATTTT. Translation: CASGDSSNQPQHF.